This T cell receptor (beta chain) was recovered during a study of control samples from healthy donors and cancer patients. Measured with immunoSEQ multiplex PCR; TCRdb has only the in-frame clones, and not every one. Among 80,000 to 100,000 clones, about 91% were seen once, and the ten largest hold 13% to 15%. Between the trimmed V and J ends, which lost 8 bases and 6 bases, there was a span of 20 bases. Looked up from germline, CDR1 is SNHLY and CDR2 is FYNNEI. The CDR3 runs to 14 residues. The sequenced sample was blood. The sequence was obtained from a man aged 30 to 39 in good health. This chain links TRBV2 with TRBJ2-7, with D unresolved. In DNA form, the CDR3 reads TGTGCCAGCGTGATTGCGATGAGAGGTTCCGAGCAGTACTTC. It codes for CASVIAMRGSEQYF.